The clone carrying this T cell receptor beta chain was detected ten times or more. No antigen is known for it. This sample stems from a study of human T cells and chemical hapten exposure. Study as a whole: Application of 0.01% DPC to the upper back was done by patch test, with a reading at 6 days.

Germline CDR1 and CDR2: MNHEY and SVGAGI. V lost 2 bases to trimming and J lost 8 bases, with 15 bases between them. The CDR3 contains 15 residues. Study-level points and caveats: The formation of large CDR3 similarity clusters by expanded TCRs significantly exceeded that of controls.

Specified time point: pre-sensitization, week 0. Treatment here: therapeutic diphenylcyclopropenone sensitization with weekly scalp DPC. MiXCR, applied by TCRdb to the RACE reads, yields one record per CDR3 protein. The table includes around 380,000 distinct CDR3 sequences, around 5.5% detected once. The sequences come from whole blood, collected in connection with sensitization to the hapten diphenylcyclopropenone (DPC). The clonotype originates from a woman aged 18 to 35 with alopecia areata. Some clones in this sample may be carry-over from other donors' samples. The genes are TRBV6-5 and TRBJ1-4; D is ambiguous. In DNA, the CDR3 is TGTGCCAGCAGTTACGAGGGCTCTGAGTTGGAAAAACTGTTTTTT. The encoded protein is CASSYEGSELEKLFF.